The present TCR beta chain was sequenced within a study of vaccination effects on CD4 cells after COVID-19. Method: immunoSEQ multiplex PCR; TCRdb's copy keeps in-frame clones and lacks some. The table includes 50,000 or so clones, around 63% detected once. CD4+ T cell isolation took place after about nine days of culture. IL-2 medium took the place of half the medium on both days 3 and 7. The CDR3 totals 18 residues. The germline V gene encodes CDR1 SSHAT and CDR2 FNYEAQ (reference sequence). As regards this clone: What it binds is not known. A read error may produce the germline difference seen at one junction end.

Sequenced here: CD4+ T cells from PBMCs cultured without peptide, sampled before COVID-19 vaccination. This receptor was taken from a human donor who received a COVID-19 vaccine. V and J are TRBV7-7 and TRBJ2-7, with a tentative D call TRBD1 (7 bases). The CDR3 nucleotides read TGTGCTAGCAGCTGCCGACCCGGCCAAAGGAGGGGGCCGGGCGAGCAGTACTTC. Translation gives CASSCRPGQRRGPGEQYF.